This T cell receptor (beta chain) was sequenced during a study of blood T cell repertoires in COVID-19. The overall study: Specimens from acute and convalescent COVID-19 originated in the United States, Italy and Spain. PBMCs, B-cell-depleted T cells, or T cells were the source of the cDNA or gDNA that made up the material.

The CDR3 is 16 amino acids. Germline V lookup: CDR1 SGHTA, CDR2 FQGNSA. Trimming at V came to 2 bases and at J to 4 bases, leaving 4 bases not matched to a gene. Original methodology: How many nucleated cells were present was estimated from reference gene primer amplification. The table came from immunoSEQ multiplex PCR; TCRdb's copy has only in-frame clones and leaves some out. That table gives V, J and clone size, and the DNA gave D and trimming. The table lists about 170,000 clones, approximately 82% of them singletons. The TCR comes from a woman aged 70-85 years who had recovered from COVID-19. The J gene is TRBJ2-1, the V gene TRBV7-2; 11 bases agree with TRBD2. The specimen sequenced was peripheral blood. The CDR3 DNA reads TGTGCCAGCAGCTTAACCCGGACTAGCGGGTACAATGAGCAGTTCTTC. Residues: CASSLTRTSGYNEQFF.